What follows are 7 T cell receptor beta chains derived from one specimen sequenced in a study of blood T cells in healthy people across ages. Sample-barcoded 5' priming and a J-beta primer mix drove a second PCR of roughly 7 to 11 cycles. TCRdb fed the 5' RACE reads into MiXCR, producing one record per CDR3 protein. The table shows 1.5 million to 2 million distinct CDR3 sequences, with about 50% occurring only once. The sequencing sample was made of blood. These receptors all stem from a woman aged 40 to 50 in good health.

The chain uses TRBV12-3 or TRBV12-4 and TRBJ1-2; D not certain. The germline V and J ends were trimmed by 6 bases and 5 bases, with 13 bases remaining between them. The CDR3 runs 13 residues. The CDR3 loop reads CASSPLVFYGYTF. The CDR3 nucleotides read TGTGCCAGCAGCCCTCTGGTATTTTATGGCTACACCTTC.

V and J are TRBV4-3 and TRBJ2-1; D may be TRBD1 (6 bases). Deletions cut 3 bases from V and 6 bases from J, with 18 bases between. The germline V gene encodes CDR1 LGHNA and CDR2 YSLEER. The CDR3 is 16 amino acids. The CDR3 DNA reads as TGCGCCAGCAGCCAGTCAATAAGGGGGTTTTTCAATGAGCAGTTCTTC. Amino acid sequence: CASSQSIRGFFNEQFF.

V gene TRBV9 combines with J gene TRBJ2-7; TRBD2 aligns across 8 bases. CDR1 is SGDLS, CDR2 YYNGEE, per germline. The V gene end was trimmed by 3 bases and the J gene end by 0 bases; junction bases not matched to a gene: 11. The CDR3 extends over 17 amino acids. The CDR3 here is CASSAGGTATTSYEQYF. Written as DNA, the CDR3 is TGTGCCAGCAGCGCGGGGGGGACGGCGACTACCTCCTACGAGCAGTACTTC. Using reference TRBV9 and TRBJ2-7 for the parts outside the CDR3, the full variable domain is DSGVTQTPKHLITATGQRVTLRCSPRSGDLSVYWYQQSLDQGLQFLIQYYNGEERAKGNILERFSAQQFPDLHSELNLSSLELGDSALYFCASSAGGTATTSYEQYFGPGTRLTVT.

The genes are TRBV4-3 and TRBJ1-3; no clear D gene. Germline CDR1 LGHNA, CDR2 YSLEER. The CDR3 has 15 amino acids. The germline V and J ends were trimmed by 0 bases and 0 bases, with 6 bases remaining between them. CDR3 DNA sequence: TGCGCCAGCAGCCAAGATCGGAACTCTGGAAACACCATATATTTT. Its translation: CASSQDRNSGNTIYF.

This clonotype was seen more than once but under ten times. This rearrangement joins TRBV12-3 or TRBV12-4 to TRBJ1-2; D unclear. This CDR3 is 17 amino acids long. V was pared by 4 bases and J by 5 bases, with 23 bases between. The CDR3 loop reads CASSSPRGTPPGYGYTF. The CDR3 coding sequence is TGTGCCAGCAGTTCCCCCCGCGGCACGCCACCTGGGTATGGCTACACCTTC.

In its sample, this clonotype was seen a few times. The V gene is TRBV7-8, the J gene TRBJ1-2, with D unresolved. V lost 8 bases, J lost 0 bases, and 7 bases lay in between. The CDR3 has 12 amino acids. Germline loops: CDR1 SGHVS, CDR2 FQNEAQ. The CDR3 region is CASGKSNYGYTF. In DNA, the CDR3 is TGTGCCAGCGGAAAATCTAACTATGGCTACACCTTC. The full variable domain, completed using reference TRBV7-8 and TRBJ1-2, is GAGVSQSPRYKVAKRGQDVALRCDPISGHVSLFWYQQALGQGPEFLTYFQNEAQLDKSGLPSDRFFAERPEGSVSTLKIQRTQQEDSAVYLCASGKSNYGYTFGSGTRLTVV.

This clonotype appeared once. The rearrangement joins TRBV6-5 to TRBJ2-1; 14 nucleotides match TRBD2. The germline gives CDR1 MNHEY, CDR2 SVGAGI. Germline trimming cut 10 bases from V and 2 bases from J; bases unmatched to any gene: 4. This CDR3 is 15 amino acids long. CDR3 in amino acids: CATGTSGGTYNEQFF. The CDR3 DNA reads as TGTGCCACTGGGACTAGCGGGGGAACCTACAATGAGCAGTTCTTC.